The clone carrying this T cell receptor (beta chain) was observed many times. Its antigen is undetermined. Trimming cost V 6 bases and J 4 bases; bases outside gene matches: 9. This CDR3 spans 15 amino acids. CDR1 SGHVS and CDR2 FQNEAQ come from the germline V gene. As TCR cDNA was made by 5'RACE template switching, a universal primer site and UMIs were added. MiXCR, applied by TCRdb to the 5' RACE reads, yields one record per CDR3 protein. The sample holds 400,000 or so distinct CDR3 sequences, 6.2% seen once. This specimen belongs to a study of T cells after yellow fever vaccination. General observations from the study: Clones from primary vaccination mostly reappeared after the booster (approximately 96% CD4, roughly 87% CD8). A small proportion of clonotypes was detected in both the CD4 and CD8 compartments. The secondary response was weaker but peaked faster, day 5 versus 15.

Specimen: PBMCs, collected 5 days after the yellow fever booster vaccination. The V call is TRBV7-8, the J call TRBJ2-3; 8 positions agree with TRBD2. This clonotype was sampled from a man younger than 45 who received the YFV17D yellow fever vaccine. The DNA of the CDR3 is TGTGCCAGCAGAGCCGGGAGGGTTGGCTCAGATACGCAGTATTTT. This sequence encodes CASRAGRVGSDTQYF.